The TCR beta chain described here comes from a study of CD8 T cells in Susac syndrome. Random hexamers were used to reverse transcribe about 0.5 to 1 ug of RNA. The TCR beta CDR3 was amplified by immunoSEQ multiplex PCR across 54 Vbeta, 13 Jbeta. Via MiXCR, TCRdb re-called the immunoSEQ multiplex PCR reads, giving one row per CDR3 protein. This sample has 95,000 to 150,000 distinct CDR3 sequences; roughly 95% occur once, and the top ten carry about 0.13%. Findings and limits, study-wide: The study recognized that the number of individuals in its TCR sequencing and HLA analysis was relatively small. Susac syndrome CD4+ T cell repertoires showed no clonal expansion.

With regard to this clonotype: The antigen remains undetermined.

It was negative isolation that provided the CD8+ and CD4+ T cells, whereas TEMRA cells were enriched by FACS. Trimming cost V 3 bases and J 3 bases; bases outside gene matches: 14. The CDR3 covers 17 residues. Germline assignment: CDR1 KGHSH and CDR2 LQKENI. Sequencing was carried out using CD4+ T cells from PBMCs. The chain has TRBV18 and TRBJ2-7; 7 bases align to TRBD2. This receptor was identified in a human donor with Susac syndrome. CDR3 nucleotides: TGTGCCAGCTCACCGGTCCACGGCGGGGGTCTCGTCTACGAGCAGTACTTC. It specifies CASSPVHGGGLVYEQYF.